The 17 T cell receptor beta chains below come from one sample, sequenced in a study of T cells after yellow fever vaccination. TCRdb reprocessed the 5' RACE reads via MiXCR and lists one record per CDR3 protein. Of 50,000 to 75,000 distinct CDR3 sequences in the sample, approximately 6.9% were seen once. Sequences were derived from CD8+ T cells sorted from PBMCs, sampled on the day of the first yellow fever vaccination. These receptors were taken from a man aged 18 to 29 who received the YFV17D yellow fever vaccine.

This clonotype came up a few times. This chain joins TRBV7-9 and TRBJ2-1; 7 bases agree with TRBD2. The CDR3 covers 15 residues. Per germline, CDR1 SEHNR and CDR2 FQNEAQ (reference sequence). With V trimmed by 5 bases and J by 6 bases, 10 bases remained unmatched. The CDR3 sequence: CASSPTGDYGNEQFF. In DNA, the CDR3 is TGTGCCAGCAGCCCCACGGGGGACTACGGCAATGAGCAGTTCTTC.

This chain joins TRBV4-1 and TRBJ1-2; no firm D call. Trimming took off 4 bases at V and 4 bases at J, with 7 bases between the two ends. Looked up from germline, CDR1 is MGHRA and CDR2 is YSYEKL. The CDR3 loop spans 12 amino acids. The CDR3 reads CASSPDLYGYTF. The CDR3 DNA follows: TGCGCCAGCAGCCCGGACCTCTATGGCTACACCTTC.

This clonotype was detected only a few times. This rearrangement joins TRBV12-3 or TRBV12-4 to TRBJ2-5, with D perhaps being TRBD1 or TRBD2 (6 bases each). The CDR3 length is 12 residues. V dropped 5 bases and J dropped 5 bases, with 9 bases sitting between them. Here the CDR3 reads CASSMGGETQYF. The DNA of the CDR3 is TGTGCCAGCAGTATGGGGGGCGAGACCCAGTACTTC.

The rearrangement uses TRBV10-3 and TRBJ2-5, with 10 bases aligning to TRBD2. Germline V gene sequence: CDR1 ENHRY, CDR2 SYGVKD. The CDR3 totals 16 residues. Trimming took 4 bases from V and 2 from J; bases not matched to a gene: 7. CDR3 sequence: CAISGASGGTQETQYF. In nucleotides, the CDR3 is TGTGCCATCAGTGGGGCTAGCGGGGGAACGCAAGAGACCCAGTACTTC.

This clonotype appeared a few times. V gene TRBV12-3 or TRBV12-4 combines with J gene TRBJ1-1; no definite D call. V was cut by 5 bases and J by 0 bases, with 7 bases left in between. CDR3 length: 13 residues. The chain's CDR3 is CASSTFMNTEAFF. The DNA for the CDR3 is TGTGCCAGCAGTACGTTCATGAACACTGAAGCTTTCTTT.

This chain uses TRBV7-9 with TRBJ2-3, with 9 positions matching TRBD1. The junction had 7 bases not matched to a gene; V was cut back by 3 bases and J by 3 bases. Per the germline V gene, CDR1 is SEHNR and CDR2 is FQNEAQ (reference sequence). This CDR3 spans 16 amino acids. The CDR3 DNA reads TGTGCCAGCAGCTTCGGATACAGGGGGCCAACAGATACGCAGTATTTT. It encodes CASSFGYRGPTDTQYF.

The rearrangement uses TRBV7-9 and TRBJ1-5, with 7 bases matching TRBD1. The V segment lost 2 bases and the J segment 4 bases; nucleotides outside the gene matches: 8. The V gene's germline CDR1 is SEHNR and CDR2 FQNEAQ (reference sequence). This CDR3 contains 16 residues. CDR3 DNA sequence: TGTGCCAGCAGCTTAAGGGGGCCCGGCGAGAATCAGCCCCAGCATTTT. Encoded protein: CASSLRGPGENQPQHF.

The chain links TRBV7-9 to TRBJ1-1, with no clear D. Germline CDR1 reads SEHNR; CDR2 reads FQNEAQ (reference sequence). The CDR3 contains 13 residues. Trimming pared 0 bases from V and 6 bases from J, leaving 8 bases between. The CDR3 region has the DNA TGTGCCAGCAGCTTAGCGCAAGTGCCTGAAGCTTTCTTT. Translating it yields CASSLAQVPEAFF.

The J gene is TRBJ2-4, the V gene TRBV12-3 or TRBV12-4; D unclear. The V end lost 0 bases, the J end lost 0 bases, and 9 bases lay between the germline ends. The CDR3 contains 16 residues. CDR3 region: CASSLAPALAKNIQYF. CDR3 bases: TGTGCCAGCAGTTTAGCGCCGGCCCTAGCCAAAAACATTCAGTACTTC.

The sample holds many counts of this clonotype. In DNA form, the CDR3 reads TGTGCCAGCAGTCCCACGGGGGCGAGCTCCTACAATGAGCAGTTCTTC. This codes for CASSPTGASSYNEQFF. The V call is TRBV28, the J call TRBJ2-1; D is possibly TRBD1 or TRBD2 (6 bases each). This CDR3 is 16 amino acids long. Germline V lookup: CDR1 MDHEN, CDR2 SYDVKM. V was clipped by 5 bases and J by 0 bases, with 14 bases between them.

This clonotype was counted a few times. J is TRBJ1-1 and V is TRBV5-1, with D unresolved. Trimming took 3 bases from V and 0 from J, leaving 9 bases between them. The CDR3 length is 14 residues. Germline lookup yields CDR1 SGHRS and CDR2 YFSETQ. The DNA for the CDR3 is TGCGCCAGCAGCTCGTCGGGGATGAACACTGAAGCTTTCTTT. Its protein product is CASSSSGMNTEAFF.

This clonotype was picked up many times. The chain uses TRBV5-1 and TRBJ1-1, with D possibly being TRBD1 (6 bases). The V gene's germline CDR1 is SGHRS and CDR2 YFSETQ. Trimming took 5 bases from V and 1 from J, leaving 15 bases between them. The CDR3 has 15 residues. CDR3 sequence: CASRLRTDRNTEAFF. CDR3 DNA sequence: TGCGCCAGCAGATTACGGACAGATCGGAACACTGAAGCTTTCTTT.

This clonotype was observed many times. This sequence joins TRBV14 and TRBJ1-1, with TRBD1 identical over 8 bases. The germline V gene has CDR1 SGHDN and CDR2 FVKESK. Trimming cost V 4 bases and J 7 bases; bases outside gene matches: 5. CDR3 size: 13 residues. In DNA form, the CDR3 reads TGTGCCAGCAGCCGTTCCGGGACAGGTGAAGCTTTCTTT. It specifies CASSRSGTGEAFF.

This clonotype came up many times. V gene TRBV4-1 combines with J gene TRBJ2-1, with D possibly TRBD2 on 6 matching bases. The V end was cut by 4 bases, the J end by 2 bases, with 15 bases between. The germline CDR1 and CDR2 sequences are MGHRA and YSYEKL. The CDR3 extends over 16 amino acids. CDR3 sequence: CASSLLRDSAYNEQFF. Written as DNA, the CDR3 is TGCGCCAGCAGCCTCCTCCGGGACTCCGCCTACAATGAGCAGTTCTTC.

This clonotype has at least ten counts. The chain's CDR3 is CASEGRENIQYF. The CDR3 nucleotides read TGTGCCAGCGAGGGTAGGGAAAACATTCAGTACTTC. The gene calls are TRBV11-2 and TRBJ2-4; D is perhaps TRBD2 (5 bases). Germline assignment: CDR1 SGHAT and CDR2 FQNNGV. The CDR3 extends over 12 amino acids. V was cut by 8 bases and J by 5 bases, with 10 bases left in between. The full variable domain, its missing parts supplied by reference TRBV11-2 and TRBJ2-4, is EAGVAQSPRYKIIEKRQSVAFWCNPISGHATLYWYQQILGQGPKLLIQFQNNGVVDDSQLPKDRFSAERLKGVDSTLKIQPAKLEDSAVYLCASEGRENIQYFGAGTRLSVL.

The V gene is TRBV15, the J gene TRBJ2-5, with 7 bases that match TRBD1. Germline V gene data show CDR1 as LNHNV and CDR2 as YYDKDF (reference sequence). The V and J ends lost 0 bases and 5 bases, in that order; junction bases with no gene match: 9. This CDR3 contains 16 residues. CDR3 amino acids: CATSRDRRGLQETQYF. The CDR3 DNA follows: TGTGCCACCAGCAGAGATCGAAGGGGGCTCCAGGAGACCCAGTACTTC.

At least ten counts were recorded for this clonotype. The genes are TRBV27 and TRBJ2-5, with D perhaps matching TRBD1 or TRBD2 (5 bases each). CDR1 is MNHEY, CDR2 SMNVEV, per germline (reference sequence). Between the trimmed V and J ends, which lost 7 bases and 5 bases, there was a span of 26 bases. This CDR3 is 17 amino acids long. The CDR3 bases are TGTGCCAGCAATTCAGGCGCCGTAGGGGCCGGGGTGGAGACCCAGTACTTC. Residues: CASNSGAVGAGVETQYF.